This paragraph reports one T cell receptor beta chain. These data are taken from a study of preoperative IRX-2 immunotherapy in early breast cancer. Described treatment: preoperative locoregional IRX-2 cytokine immunotherapy. Samples came from a phase Ib trial of preoperative locoregional IRX-2 cytokine immunotherapy. The table came from immunoSEQ multiplex PCR; TCRdb's copy has only in-frame clones and leaves some out. Of some 25,000 clones listed, over 75% are singletons. V was pared by 1 base and J by 4 bases, with 10 bases between. Germline V gene sequence: CDR1 LNHDA, CDR2 SQIVND (reference sequence). CDR3 length: 15 residues.

The clonotype comes from a human donor with breast cancer. The specimen comprised tumor tissue, sampled after IRX-2 immunotherapy. This rearrangement joins TRBV19 to TRBJ1-4, with D unclear. CDR3 coding DNA: TGTGCCAGTAGTATAGGGGCCAGAAGTAATGAAAAACTGTTTTTT. Translated, it gives CASSIGARSNEKLFF.